These T cell receptor beta chains were read from a single sample in a study of T cells after yellow fever vaccination. TCRdb analysed the 5' RACE reads with MiXCR anew, one entry per CDR3 protein. The data contain 300,000 or so distinct CDR3 sequences, about 8.3% of them seen just once; the ten biggest clones take up roughly a sixth. This specimen was PBMCs, taken about 41 days after the first yellow fever vaccination. These receptors were taken from a man aged 18 to 30 who received the YFV17D yellow fever vaccine. Each CDR3 is given with its conserved first and last residue. D genes are given only for firm matches. Expanded clones get a size class; other rows say once, few or many, or leave the size out.

v_gene	abundance	d_gene	j_gene	CDR3aa	CDR3nt
TRBV7-2	-	TRBD1	TRBJ1-2	CASSPRGTGGGYTF	TGTGCCAGCAGCCCCCGAGGGACAGGGGGTGGCTACACCTTC
TRBV11-2	few	-	TRBJ2-2	CASSSDRWRGGDNTGELFF	TGTGCCAGCAGCTCGGACCGATGGAGGGGGGGTGATAACACCGGGGAGCTGTTTTTT
TRBV5-6	many	-	TRBJ2-3	CASSLRVAADTQYF	TGTGCCAGCAGCTTGAGGGTTGCGGCTGATACGCAGTATTTT
TRBV18	many	-	TRBJ2-1	CASSSGQGGNEQFF	TGTGCCAGCTCATCCGGACAGGGAGGGAATGAGCAGTTCTTC
TRBV2	few	-	TRBJ2-3	CASSEVGGTDTQYF	TGTGCCAGCAGTGAAGTGGGGGGCACAGATACGCAGTATTTT
TRBV3-1	-	-	TRBJ1-1	CASSQDRMTEAFF	TGTGCCAGCAGCCAAGATAGGATGACTGAAGCTTTCTTT
TRBV7-9	few	-	TRBJ1-2	CASSFDTAYGYTF	TGTGCCAGCAGCTTCGACACAGCGTATGGCTACACCTTC
TRBV5-1	few	TRBD1	TRBJ1-6	CASTRTGGNSPLHF	TGCGCCAGCACCCGAACAGGGGGGAATTCACCCCTCCACTTT
TRBV15	many	TRBD1	TRBJ2-2	CATSSRDRVTGELFF	TGTGCCACCAGCAGCCGGGACAGGGTAACCGGGGAGCTGTTTTTT
TRBV6-2/TRBV6-3	many	-	TRBJ1-1	CASSWMNTEAFF	TGTGCCAGCAGTTGGATGAACACTGAAGCTTTCTTT
TRBV11-2	few	TRBD1	TRBJ2-5	CASSLRTGGMGRRRETQYF	TGTGCCAGCAGCTTAAGAACAGGGGGCATGGGCCGGCGACGAGAGACCCAGTACTTC
TRBV5-1	many	-	TRBJ2-1	CASKTRDSYNEQFF	TGCGCCAGCAAAACCAGGGATTCCTACAATGAGCAGTTCTTC
TRBV4-1	-	-	TRBJ2-7	CASSQSGRGRVYEQYF	TGCGCCAGCAGCCAATCCGGTAGGGGAAGGGTCTACGAGCAGTACTTC
TRBV24-1	-	-	TRBJ2-2	CTTSNTVESWAGELFF	TGTACCACCAGTAATACCGTGGAGTCTTGGGCCGGGGAGCTGTTTTTT
TRBV12-3/TRBV12-4	many	-	TRBJ2-3	CASSFGTDTQYF	TGTGCCAGCAGTTTCGGCACAGATACGCAGTATTTT
TRBV7-2	few	-	TRBJ2-3	CASSLAPGRVSTDTQYF	TGTGCCAGCAGCTTAGCCCCAGGGCGGGTTTCCACAGATACGCAGTATTTT
TRBV20-1	many	TRBD2	TRBJ2-5	CSATGLADQETQYF	TGCAGTGCAACAGGACTAGCGGACCAAGAGACCCAGTACTTC
TRBV6-2/TRBV6-3	few	-	TRBJ1-1	CASTLTGFVEAFF	TGTGCCAGCACCTTAACAGGGTTTGTTGAAGCTTTCTTT
TRBV6-1	-	TRBD1	TRBJ1-5	CASGDRAYQPQHF	TGTGCCAGCGGGGACAGGGCTTATCAGCCCCAGCATTTT
TRBV4-1	-	TRBD2	TRBJ2-3	CASSPSGTSGAASTDTQYF	TGCGCCAGCAGCCCTTCCGGGACTAGCGGGGCCGCTAGCACAGATACGCAGTATTTT
TRBV11-1	-	TRBD1	TRBJ2-7	CASSQEGQGYYEQYF	TGTGCCAGCAGCCAGGAAGGACAGGGTTACTACGAGCAGTACTTC
TRBV18	-	-	TRBJ2-5	CASSPRQDETQYF	TGTGCCAGCTCACCAAGACAAGACGAGACCCAGTACTTC
TRBV5-1	many	TRBD1	TRBJ2-2	CASSPGTGWNTGELFF	TGCGCCAGCAGCCCGGGGACAGGGTGGAACACCGGGGAGCTGTTTTTT
TRBV5-1	many	-	TRBJ2-2	CASSPGQTVGELFF	TGCGCCAGCAGCCCCGGACAGACCGTCGGGGAGCTGTTTTTT
TRBV5-1	-	-	TRBJ2-2	CASSPMQGDVGELFF	TGCGCCAGCAGCCCTATGCAAGGGGACGTCGGGGAGCTGTTTTTT
TRBV20-1	few	-	TRBJ2-7	CSARDTRRPYEQYF	TGCAGTGCTAGAGATACCCGCAGGCCGTACGAGCAGTACTTC
TRBV4-2	many	-	TRBJ1-5	CASSQDWRGNQPQHF	TGTGCCAGCAGCCAAGATTGGAGGGGCAATCAGCCCCAGCATTTT
TRBV6-2/TRBV6-3	many	-	TRBJ2-1	CASSYTDRNEQFF	TGTGCCAGCAGTTACACCGACCGGAATGAGCAGTTCTTC
TRBV9	-	TRBD1	TRBJ2-3	CASSVEGQGASTDTQYF	TGTGCCAGCAGCGTAGAGGGACAGGGGGCTAGCACAGATACGCAGTATTTT
TRBV20-1	-	TRBD2	TRBJ2-5	CSASRTSGGLETQYF	TGCAGTGCTAGTCGCACTAGCGGGGGGTTGGAGACCCAGTACTTC
TRBV18	-	-	TRBJ2-1	CASSTPWDSRPEQFF	TGTGCCAGCTCCACCCCATGGGACTCCCGCCCGGAGCAGTTCTTC
TRBV12-3/TRBV12-4	few	-	TRBJ2-1	CASNRPGAPYNEQFF	TGTGCCAGCAACCGACCGGGGGCCCCGTACAATGAGCAGTTCTTC
TRBV5-1	-	-	TRBJ2-1	CASSLIGNNEQFF	TGCGCCAGCAGCTTGATAGGGAACAATGAGCAGTTCTTC
TRBV2	many	TRBD2	TRBJ2-1	CASGTSYYNEQFF	TGTGCCAGCGGGACTAGCTATTACAATGAGCAGTTCTTC
TRBV5-6	-	-	TRBJ2-1	CASSLRGLNNEQFF	TGTGCCAGCAGCTTGAGAGGACTTAACAATGAGCAGTTCTTC
TRBV7-2	-	TRBD2	TRBJ2-1	CASIPPGLARNNEQFF	TGTGCCAGCATCCCCCCCGGACTAGCGAGAAACAATGAGCAGTTCTTC
TRBV5-1	few	-	TRBJ2-2	CASLPLGISTNTGELFF	TGCGCCAGCCTCCCCTTGGGTATATCCACGAACACCGGGGAGCTGTTTTTT
TRBV4-3	few	-	TRBJ1-1	CASSQAPSGTEAFF	TGCGCCAGCAGCCAAGCCCCCAGCGGCACTGAAGCTTTCTTT
TRBV27	-	-	TRBJ1-1	CASSLVFTEAFF	TGTGCCAGCAGTTTAGTGTTCACTGAAGCTTTCTTT
TRBV11-2	few	TRBD2	TRBJ2-3	CASSPGTSGPGRWDTQYF	TGTGCCAGCAGCCCCGGGACTAGCGGGCCCGGCAGATGGGATACGCAGTATTTT
TRBV9	few	-	TRBJ2-1	CASSDQGSYNEQFF	TGTGCCAGCAGCGACCAGGGATCCTACAATGAGCAGTTCTTC